This T cell receptor (beta chain) was recorded in a study of PD-1 blockade in classical Hodgkin lymphoma. Described time point: cycle 4 day 1 (C4D1), after around six weeks of nivolumab. Every patient had relapsed following autologous stem cell transplantation, and cohorts differed in brentuximab vedotin exposure. The germline V gene has CDR1 SGHDT and CDR2 YYEEEE. V lost 3 bases and J lost 1, with 5 bases in between. This CDR3 is 12 amino acids long. Profiling relied on immunoSEQ multiplex PCR, and the TCRdb table lists in-frame clones only, not all of them. The table includes approximately 65,000 clones, about 90% detected once.

This TCR derives from a human donor with classical Hodgkin lymphoma. The material sequenced was peripheral blood mononuclear cells (PBMCs), taken before the fourth cycle of nivolumab. This chain links TRBV5-6 with TRBJ2-7; no clear D gene. CDR3: CASSSQSYEQYF. DNA for the CDR3: TGTGCCAGCAGCTCTCAGTCCTACGAGCAGTACTTC.